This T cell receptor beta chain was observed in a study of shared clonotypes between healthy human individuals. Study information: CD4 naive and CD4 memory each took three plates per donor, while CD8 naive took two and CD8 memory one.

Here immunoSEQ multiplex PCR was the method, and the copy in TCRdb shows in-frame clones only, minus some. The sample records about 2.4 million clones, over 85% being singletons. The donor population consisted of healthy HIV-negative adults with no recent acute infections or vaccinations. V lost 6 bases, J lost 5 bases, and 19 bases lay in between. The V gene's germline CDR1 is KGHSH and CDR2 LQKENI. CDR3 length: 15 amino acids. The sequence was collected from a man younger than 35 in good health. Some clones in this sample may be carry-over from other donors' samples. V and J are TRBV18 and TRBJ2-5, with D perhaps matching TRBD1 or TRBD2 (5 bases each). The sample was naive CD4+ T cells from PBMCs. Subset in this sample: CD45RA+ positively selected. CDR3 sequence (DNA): TGTGCCAGCTCCCGGGGCATCACCGGTCGGGAGACCCAGTACTTC. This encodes CASSRGITGRETQYF.